The 8 T cell receptor beta chains below all came from one sample that was sequenced in a study of shared clonotypes between healthy human individuals. Only in-frame clones appear in the TCRdb table, and some are missing; sequencing was by immunoSEQ multiplex PCR. The sample contains over 400,000 clones, over 70% of which appear only once. Sequenced input: PBMCs. The receptors shown here come from a woman between 40 and 55 years old in good health. Some clones in this sample may be carry-over from other donors' samples.

This chain joins TRBV30 and TRBJ1-2, with a tentative D call TRBD1 (5 bases). This CDR3 has 16 amino acids. The germline V gene has CDR1 GTSNPN and CDR2 SVGIG (reference sequence). The V and J ends lost 0 bases and 7 bases respectively, with 21 bases between them. Here the CDR3 DNA reads TGTGCCTGGAGTGTCAACCCACATGGGACTCACTGTGGCTACACCTTC. It specifies CAWSVNPHGTHCGYTF.

V and J are TRBV5-6 and TRBJ2-1; a possible D gene is TRBD2 (6 bases). Germline V CDR1 and CDR2: SGHDT, YYEEEE. Trimming took 4 bases from V and 12 from J, leaving 17 bases between them. The CDR3 covers 13 residues. The CDR3 DNA reads as TGTGCCAGCAGCCCCCGGAGGGAGATTGCGCAGTTCTTC. This gives the protein CASSPRREIAQFF.

V and J are TRBV29-1 and TRBJ2-3, with 9 bases that match TRBD1. Germline V gene data show CDR1 as SQVTM and CDR2 as ANQGSEA. Unmatched junction bases numbered 6, after V lost 4 bases and J lost 4 bases. CDR3 length: 14 residues. The CDR3 protein is CSVAPRQGADTQYF. In DNA form, the CDR3 reads TGCAGCGTTGCCCCTAGACAGGGGGCAGATACGCAGTATTTT.

For this clone: It is likely a read error: a sequence one base away is far more abundant. The V call is TRBV15, the J call TRBJ1-1; D unresolved. CDR1 and CDR2 from the germline V gene are LNHNV and YYDKDF (reference sequence). The CDR3 is made up of 14 amino acids. The V end lost 5 bases, the J end lost 4 bases, and 14 bases lay between the germline ends. The CDR3 loop reads CATSAGHLSTEAFF. In nucleotides, the CDR3 is TGTGCCACCAGCGCTGGCCACCTGAGCACTGAAGCTTTCTTT. The entire variable domain, with the rest obtained from reference TRBV15 and TRBJ1-1, is as follows: DAMVIQNPRYQVTQFGKPVTLSCSQTLNHNVMYWYQQKSSQAPKLLFHYYDKDFNNEADTPDNFQSRRPNTSFCFLDIRSPGLGDTAMYLCATSAGHLSTEAFFGQGTRLTVV.

The genes are TRBV10-3 and TRBJ2-7, with D possibly being TRBD2 (6 bases). Looked up from germline, CDR1 is ENHRY and CDR2 is SYGVKD. This CDR3 contains 14 residues. The germline V and J ends were trimmed by 3 bases and 2 bases, with 11 bases remaining between them. In DNA, the CDR3 is TGTGCCATCAGTGAAAGACTAGTTACCTACGAGCAGTACTTC. It translates to CAISERLVTYEQYF.

This rearrangement joins TRBV7-9 to TRBJ2-1; 12 nucleotides agree with TRBD2. The germline V gene encodes CDR1 SEHNR and CDR2 FQNEAQ (reference sequence). CDR3 length equals 15 residues. V lost 5 bases, J lost 8 bases, and 7 bases stayed unmatched. The DNA of the CDR3 is TGTGCCAGCAGCCTCCTAGCGGGAGGGACCCATGAGCAGTTCTTC. Translation gives CASSLLAGGTHEQFF.

As concerns this clone: This likely reflects a read error, since a far larger clone is one base away. The chain couples TRBV7-8 to TRBJ1-5; maybe TRBD1 (5 bases). The CDR3 spans 13 residues. The germline gives CDR1 SGHVS, CDR2 FQNEAQ. For the CDR3, the DNA is TGTGCCAGAAGCTTAGAAGAAGGGGCGCCCCAGCATTTT. Translating it yields CARSLEEGAPQHF.

This chain uses TRBV4-3 with TRBJ2-5; TRBD1 is a possible D gene (6 bases). Germline V gene lookup returns CDR1 LGHNA and CDR2 YSLEER. Trimming cost V 4 bases and J 4 bases, with 19 bases left between them. The CDR3 loop spans 16 amino acids. This CDR3 reads CASSLRTDQAGETQYF. CDR3 DNA: TGCGCCAGCAGCCTGCGGACAGACCAGGCGGGAGAGACCCAGTACTTC.